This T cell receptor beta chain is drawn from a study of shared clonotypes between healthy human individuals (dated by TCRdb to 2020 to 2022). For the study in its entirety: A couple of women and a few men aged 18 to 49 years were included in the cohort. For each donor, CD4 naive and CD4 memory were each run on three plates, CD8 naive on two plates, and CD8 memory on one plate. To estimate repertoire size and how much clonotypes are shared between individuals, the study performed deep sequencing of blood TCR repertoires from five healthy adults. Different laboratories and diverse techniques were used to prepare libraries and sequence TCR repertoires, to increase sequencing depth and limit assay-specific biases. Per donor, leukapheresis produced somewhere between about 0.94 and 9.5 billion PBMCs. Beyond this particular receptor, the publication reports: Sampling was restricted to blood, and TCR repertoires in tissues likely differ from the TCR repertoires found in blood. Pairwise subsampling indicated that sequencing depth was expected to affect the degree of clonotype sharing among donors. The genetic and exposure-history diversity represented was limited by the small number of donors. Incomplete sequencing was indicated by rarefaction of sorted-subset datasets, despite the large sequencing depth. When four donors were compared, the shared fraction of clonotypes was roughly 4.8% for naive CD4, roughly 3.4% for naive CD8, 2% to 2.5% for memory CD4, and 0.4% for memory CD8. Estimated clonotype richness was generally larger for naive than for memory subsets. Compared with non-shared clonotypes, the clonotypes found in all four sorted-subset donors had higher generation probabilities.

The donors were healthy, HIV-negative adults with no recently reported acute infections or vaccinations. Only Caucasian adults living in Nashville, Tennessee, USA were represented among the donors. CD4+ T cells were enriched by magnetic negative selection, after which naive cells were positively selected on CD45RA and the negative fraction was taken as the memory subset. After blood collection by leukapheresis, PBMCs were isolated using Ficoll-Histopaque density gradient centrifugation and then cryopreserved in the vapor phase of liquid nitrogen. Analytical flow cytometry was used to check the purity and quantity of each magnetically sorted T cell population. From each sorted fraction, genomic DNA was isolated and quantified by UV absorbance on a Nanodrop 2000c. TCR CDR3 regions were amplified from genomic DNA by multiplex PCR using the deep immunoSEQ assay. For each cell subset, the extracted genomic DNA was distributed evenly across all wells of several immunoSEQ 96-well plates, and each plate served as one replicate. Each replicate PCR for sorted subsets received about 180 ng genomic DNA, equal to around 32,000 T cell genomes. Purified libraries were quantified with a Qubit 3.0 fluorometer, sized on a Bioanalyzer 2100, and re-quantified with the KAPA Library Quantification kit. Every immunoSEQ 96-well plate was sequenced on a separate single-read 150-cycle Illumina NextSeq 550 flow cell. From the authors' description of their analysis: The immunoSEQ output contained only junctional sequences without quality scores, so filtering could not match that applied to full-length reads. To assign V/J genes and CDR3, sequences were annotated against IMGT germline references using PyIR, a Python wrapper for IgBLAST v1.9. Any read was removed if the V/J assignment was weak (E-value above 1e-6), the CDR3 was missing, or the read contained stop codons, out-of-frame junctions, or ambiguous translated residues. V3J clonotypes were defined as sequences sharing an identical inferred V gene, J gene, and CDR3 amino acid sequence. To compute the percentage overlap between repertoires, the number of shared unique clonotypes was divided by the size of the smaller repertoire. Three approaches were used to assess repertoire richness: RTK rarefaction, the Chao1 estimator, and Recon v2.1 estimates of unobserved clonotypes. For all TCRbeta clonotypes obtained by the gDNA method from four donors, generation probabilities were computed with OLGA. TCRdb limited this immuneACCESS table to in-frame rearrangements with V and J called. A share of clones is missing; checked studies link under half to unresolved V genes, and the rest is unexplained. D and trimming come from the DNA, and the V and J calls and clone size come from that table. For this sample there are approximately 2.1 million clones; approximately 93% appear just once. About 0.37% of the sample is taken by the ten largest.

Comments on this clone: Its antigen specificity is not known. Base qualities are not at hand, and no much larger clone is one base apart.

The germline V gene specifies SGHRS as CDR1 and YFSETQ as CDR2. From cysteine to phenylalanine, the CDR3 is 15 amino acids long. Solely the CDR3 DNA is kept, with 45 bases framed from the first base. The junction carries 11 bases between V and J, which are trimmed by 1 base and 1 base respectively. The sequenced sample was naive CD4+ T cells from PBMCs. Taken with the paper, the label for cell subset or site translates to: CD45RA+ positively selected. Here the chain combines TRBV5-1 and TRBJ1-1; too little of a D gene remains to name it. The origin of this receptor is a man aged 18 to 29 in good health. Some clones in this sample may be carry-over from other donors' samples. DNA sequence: TGCGCCAGCAGCTTGCGTTCCCAGGCGAACACTGAAGCTTTCTTT. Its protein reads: CASSLRSQANTEAFF.